Included here is one T cell receptor (beta chain) sequence, with context. V lost 0 bases to trimming and J lost 6 bases, with 8 bases between them. From germline, CDR1 is LGHDT and CDR2 YNNKEL (reference sequence). This CDR3 is 13 amino acids long. The data were obtained in a study of blood T cell repertoires in COVID-19. Study details: Whether acute or convalescent, the COVID-19 samples came from the United States, Italy and Spain.

Under the authors' procedure: By means of reference gene primer amplification, nucleated cell counts were estimated. Some clones are missing from TCRdb's copy, which holds only in-frame ones; the method was immunoSEQ multiplex PCR. V and J calls and clone size are copied from that table; D and trimming were computed from the DNA. In the table there are 270,000 or so clones, approximately 84% of which are singletons. This sequence was found in a human donor with COVID-19, enrolled during active disease. The donor label of this sample is uncertain. The chain employs TRBV3-1 (or the pseudogene TRBV3-2) and TRBJ2-5; D is undetermined. The sequenced sample was peripheral blood. This CDR3 is CASSQDVEKTQYF. CDR3 nucleotide sequence: TGTGCCAGCAGCCAAGATGTAGAAAAGACCCAGTACTTC.